These 4 T cell receptor beta chains originate from one sample sequenced in a study of control samples from healthy donors and cancer patients. The table came from immunoSEQ multiplex PCR; TCRdb's copy has only in-frame clones and leaves some out. The sample records over 100,000 clones, roughly 90% being singletons. Sequencing was performed on blood. Receptor source: a woman between 50 and 59 years old in good health.

The chain uses TRBV7-8 and TRBJ1-3, with no clear D. CDR1 and CDR2 (germline): SGHVS, FQNEAQ. CDR3 length equals 14 residues. The germline V and J ends were trimmed by 2 bases and 4 bases, with 9 bases remaining between them. The CDR3 region is CASSLKFGGNTIYF. CDR3 DNA sequence: TGTGCCAGCAGCTTAAAATTTGGAGGAAACACCATATATTTT.

The rearrangement links TRBV6-1 to TRBJ1-6; no clear D. The CDR3 runs to 17 residues. V lost 2 bases, J lost 6 bases, and 17 bases lay in between. CDR1 MNHNS and CDR2 SASEGT come from the germline V gene. The CDR3, as DNA: TGTGCCAGCAGTGAATCGGTTGGGCGGGTGGGTAATTCACCCCTCCACTTT. It translates to CASSESVGRVGNSPLHF.

The V call is TRBV29-1, the J call TRBJ2-1; 12 bases fit TRBD2. Germline V gene data show CDR1 as SQVTM and CDR2 as ANQGSEA. The CDR3 is 16 residues long. V lost 5 bases, J lost 6 bases, and 11 bases stayed unmatched. Here the CDR3 reads CSVHASGRAGSNEQFF. The CDR3 DNA follows: TGCAGCGTTCACGCTAGCGGGAGGGCCGGTAGCAATGAGCAGTTCTTC.

The rearrangement links TRBV28 to TRBJ2-7; no definite D call. V dropped 2 bases and J dropped 4 bases, with 3 bases sitting between them. Germline CDR1 is MDHEN and CDR2 is SYDVKM. The CDR3 has 11 amino acids. The CDR3 coding sequence is TGTGCCAGCAGTTTACAATACGAGCAGTACTTC. This encodes CASSLQYEQYF. Together with reference TRBV28 and TRBJ2-7, the CDR3 gives the full variable domain: DVKVTQSSRYLVKRTGEKVFLECVQDMDHENMFWYRQDPGLGLRLIYFSYDVKMKEKGDIPEGYSVSREKKERFSLILESASTNQTSMYLCASSLQYEQYFGPGTRLTVT.